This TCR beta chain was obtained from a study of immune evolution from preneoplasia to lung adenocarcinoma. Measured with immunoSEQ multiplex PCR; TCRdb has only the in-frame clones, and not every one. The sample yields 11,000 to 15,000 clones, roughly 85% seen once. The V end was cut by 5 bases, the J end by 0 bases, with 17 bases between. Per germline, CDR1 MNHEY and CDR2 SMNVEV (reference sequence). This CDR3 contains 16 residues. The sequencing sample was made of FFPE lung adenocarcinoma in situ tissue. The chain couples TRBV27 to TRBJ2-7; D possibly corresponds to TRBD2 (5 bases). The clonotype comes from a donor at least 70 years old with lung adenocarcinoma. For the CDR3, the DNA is TGTGCCAGCAGTAGATCTCCGGGGTTTGTCTCCTACGAGCAGTACTTC. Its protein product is CASSRSPGFVSYEQYF.